This record looks at one T cell receptor (beta chain) sequence and its context. Its antigen is undetermined. The data belong to a study of regulatory T cells in long-lasting Graves disease. Time point described: newly diagnosed GD, antithyroid drugs for less than 3 months. PBMC RNA served as the TCR library source. Notes on the study in general: Peripheral blood, not thyroid tissue, was the sole material studied.

HTBI primers from iRepertoire and Arm-PCR of CDR3 regions yielded the TCR beta libraries. Per the authors' pipeline: Identified segments across samples numbered fewer than 80 TRBV and roughly 15 TRBJ. MiXCR was run by TCRdb on the multiplex PCR reads, yielding one entry per CDR3 protein. TCRdb's processing, not the authors', yielded these V and J calls. This table has roughly 500,000 distinct CDR3 sequences, more than 10% appearing once. Germline CDR1 reads ENHRY; CDR2 reads SYGVKD. Losses at the gene ends were 11 bases for V and 5 bases for J; bases not matched to a gene: 6. CDR3 length equals 13 residues. Separately, the same data were catalogued under a study of T cells in Graves' hyperthyroidism and ophthalmopathy. As reported in that work: The study defined stable Graves' hyperthyroidism as no ophthalmopathy progression within 18 months.

The chain recombines TRBV10-3 with TRBJ1-6, with 7 bases lining up with TRBD1. The clonotype comes from a woman younger than 45 with Graves disease. This sample comprised peripheral blood mononuclear cells (PBMCs), obtained at new diagnosis, from a patient treated with antithyroid drugs. CDR3: CAGGTENNSPLHF. The CDR3 nucleotides read TGTGCCGGGGGGACAGAAAATAATTCACCCCTCCACTTT.